Described below is a single T cell receptor (beta chain) sequence and its context. The sample comes from a study of blood T cell repertoires in COVID-19. Study-level information: Sources were T cells, B-cell-depleted T cells, or PBMCs; the material itself was cDNA or gDNA.

TCRdb's copy holds only in-frame clones and misses some; the assay was immunoSEQ multiplex PCR. The sample records some 70,000 clones, 75% to 85% being singletons. The sequence came from a man of 80 years or more with acute or convalescent COVID-19. Sequences were obtained from peripheral blood.

The CDR3 here is CASSRRVGASGVTDTQYF. The CDR3 nucleotides read TGTGCCAGCAGTCGAAGGGTCGGGGCTAGCGGGGTCACAGATACGCAGTATTTT. The rearrangement uses TRBV2 and TRBJ2-3; 9 bases match TRBD2. The V segment lost 5 bases and the J segment 2 bases; nucleotides outside the gene matches: 14. The CDR3 has 18 amino acids. Germline CDR1 reads SNHLY; CDR2 reads FYNNEI.